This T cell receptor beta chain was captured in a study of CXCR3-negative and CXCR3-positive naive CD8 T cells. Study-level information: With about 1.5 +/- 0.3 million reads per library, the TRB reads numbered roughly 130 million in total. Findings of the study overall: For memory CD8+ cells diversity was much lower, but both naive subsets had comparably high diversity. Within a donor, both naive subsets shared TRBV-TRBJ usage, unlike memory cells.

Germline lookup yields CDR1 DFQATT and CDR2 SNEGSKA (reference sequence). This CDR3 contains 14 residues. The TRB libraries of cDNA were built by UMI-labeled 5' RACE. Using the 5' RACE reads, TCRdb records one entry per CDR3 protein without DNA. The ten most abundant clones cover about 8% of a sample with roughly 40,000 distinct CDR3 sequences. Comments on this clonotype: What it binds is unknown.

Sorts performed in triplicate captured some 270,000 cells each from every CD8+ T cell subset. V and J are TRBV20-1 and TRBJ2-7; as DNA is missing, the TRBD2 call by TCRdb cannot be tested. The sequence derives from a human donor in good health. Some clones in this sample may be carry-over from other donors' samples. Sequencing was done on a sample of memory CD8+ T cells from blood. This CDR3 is CSAFSGGNSYEQYF.